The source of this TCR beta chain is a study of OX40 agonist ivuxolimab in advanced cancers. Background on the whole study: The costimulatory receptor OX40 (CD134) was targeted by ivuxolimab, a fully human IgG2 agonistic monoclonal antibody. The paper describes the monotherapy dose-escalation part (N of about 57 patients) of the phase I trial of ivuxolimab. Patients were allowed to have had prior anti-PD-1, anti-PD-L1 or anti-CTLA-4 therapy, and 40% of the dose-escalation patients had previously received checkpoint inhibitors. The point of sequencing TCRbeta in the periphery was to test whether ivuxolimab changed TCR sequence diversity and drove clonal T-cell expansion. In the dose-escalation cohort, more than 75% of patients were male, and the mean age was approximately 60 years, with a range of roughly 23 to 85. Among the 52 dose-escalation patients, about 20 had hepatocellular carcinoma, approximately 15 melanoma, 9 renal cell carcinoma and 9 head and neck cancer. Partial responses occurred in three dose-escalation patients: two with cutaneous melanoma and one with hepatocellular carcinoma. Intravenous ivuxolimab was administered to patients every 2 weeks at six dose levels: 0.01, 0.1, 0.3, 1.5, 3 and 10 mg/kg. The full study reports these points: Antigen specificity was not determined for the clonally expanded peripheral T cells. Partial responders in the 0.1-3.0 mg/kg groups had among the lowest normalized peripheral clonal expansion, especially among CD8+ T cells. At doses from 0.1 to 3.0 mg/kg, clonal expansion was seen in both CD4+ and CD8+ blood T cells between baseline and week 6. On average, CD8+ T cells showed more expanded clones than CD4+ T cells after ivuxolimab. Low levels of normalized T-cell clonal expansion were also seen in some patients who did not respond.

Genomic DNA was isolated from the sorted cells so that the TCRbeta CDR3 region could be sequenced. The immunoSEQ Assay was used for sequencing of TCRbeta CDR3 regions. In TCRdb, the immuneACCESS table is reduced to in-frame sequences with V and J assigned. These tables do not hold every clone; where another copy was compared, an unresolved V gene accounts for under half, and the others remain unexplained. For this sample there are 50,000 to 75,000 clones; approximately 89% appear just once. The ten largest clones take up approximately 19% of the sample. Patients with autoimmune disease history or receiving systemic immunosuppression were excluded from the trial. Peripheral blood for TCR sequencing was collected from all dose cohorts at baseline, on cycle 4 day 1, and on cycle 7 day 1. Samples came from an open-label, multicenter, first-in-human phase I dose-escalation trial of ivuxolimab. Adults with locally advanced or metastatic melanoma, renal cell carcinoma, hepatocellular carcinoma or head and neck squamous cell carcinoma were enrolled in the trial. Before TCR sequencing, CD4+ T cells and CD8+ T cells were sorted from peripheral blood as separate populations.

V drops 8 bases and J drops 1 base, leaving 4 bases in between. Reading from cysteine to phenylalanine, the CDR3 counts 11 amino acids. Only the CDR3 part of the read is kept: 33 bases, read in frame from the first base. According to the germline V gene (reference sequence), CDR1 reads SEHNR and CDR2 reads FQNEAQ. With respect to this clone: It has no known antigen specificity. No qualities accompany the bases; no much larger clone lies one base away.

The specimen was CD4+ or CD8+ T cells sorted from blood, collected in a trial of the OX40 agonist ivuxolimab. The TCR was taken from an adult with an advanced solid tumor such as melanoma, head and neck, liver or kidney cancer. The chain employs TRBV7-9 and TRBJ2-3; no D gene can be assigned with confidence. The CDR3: CASLGTDTQYF. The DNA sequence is TGTGCCAGCTTGGGCACAGATACGCAGTATTTT.